The T cell receptor beta chain described here comes from a study of blood T cell repertoires in COVID-19. Trimming cost V 6 bases and J 5 bases; bases outside gene matches: 4. The CDR3 length is 13 residues. CDR1 LGHDT and CDR2 YNNKEL come from the germline V gene (reference sequence). Profiling relied on immunoSEQ multiplex PCR, and the TCRdb table lists in-frame clones only, not all of them. The sample includes 350,000 to 450,000 clones, more than 85% seen only once; the top ten take under 3%. Sequenced material: peripheral blood. The V call is TRBV3-1 (or the pseudogene TRBV3-2), the J call TRBJ1-5; 7 bases map to TRBD1. The source of this sequence is a human donor in a cohort sampled during active COVID-19. The CDR3 nucleotides read TGTGCCAGCAGAAGACAGGGCGATCAGCCCCAGCATTTT. This translates into CASRRQGDQPQHF.